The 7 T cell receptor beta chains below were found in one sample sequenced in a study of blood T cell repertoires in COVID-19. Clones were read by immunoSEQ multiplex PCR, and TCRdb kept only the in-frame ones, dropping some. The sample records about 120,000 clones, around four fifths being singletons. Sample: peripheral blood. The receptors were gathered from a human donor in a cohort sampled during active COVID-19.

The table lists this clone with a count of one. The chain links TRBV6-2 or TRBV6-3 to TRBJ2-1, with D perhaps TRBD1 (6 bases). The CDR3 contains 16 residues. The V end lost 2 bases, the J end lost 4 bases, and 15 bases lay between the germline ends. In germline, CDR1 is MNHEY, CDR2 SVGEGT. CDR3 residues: CASSYETGYTYNEQFF. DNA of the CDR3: TGTGCCAGCAGTTACGAAACAGGGTACACATACAATGAGCAGTTCTTC.

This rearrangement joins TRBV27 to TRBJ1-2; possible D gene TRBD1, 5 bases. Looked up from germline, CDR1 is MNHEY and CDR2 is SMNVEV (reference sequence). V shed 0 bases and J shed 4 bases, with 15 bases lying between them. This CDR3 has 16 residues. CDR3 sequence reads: CASSLSSGQNFYGYTF. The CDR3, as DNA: TGTGCCAGCAGTTTATCGTCAGGGCAGAATTTCTATGGCTACACCTTC.

The CDR3 reads CSVSRSGANVLTF. CDR3 bases: TGCAGCGTTTCTCGGTCTGGGGCCAACGTCCTGACTTTC. The rearrangement links TRBV29-1 to TRBJ2-6; D gene ambiguous. Germline V gives CDR1 SQVTM, CDR2 ANQGSEA. The CDR3 is 13 amino acids. Trimming removed 5 bases from V and 1 base from J, with 6 bases in between.

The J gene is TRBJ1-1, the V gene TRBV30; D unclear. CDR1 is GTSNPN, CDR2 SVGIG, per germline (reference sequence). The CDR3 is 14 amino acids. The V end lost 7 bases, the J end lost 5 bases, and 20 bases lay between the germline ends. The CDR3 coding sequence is TGTGCCTTCTACTTGGGTCCCAGGAGGACTGAAGCTTTCTTT. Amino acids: CAFYLGPRRTEAFF.

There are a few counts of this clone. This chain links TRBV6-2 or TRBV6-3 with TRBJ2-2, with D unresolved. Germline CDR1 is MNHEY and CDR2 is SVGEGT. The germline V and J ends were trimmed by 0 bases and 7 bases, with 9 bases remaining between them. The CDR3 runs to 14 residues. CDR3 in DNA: TGTGCCAGCAGTTACTCCCCTAGGAGCGGGGAGCTGTTTTTT. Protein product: CASSYSPRSGELFF.

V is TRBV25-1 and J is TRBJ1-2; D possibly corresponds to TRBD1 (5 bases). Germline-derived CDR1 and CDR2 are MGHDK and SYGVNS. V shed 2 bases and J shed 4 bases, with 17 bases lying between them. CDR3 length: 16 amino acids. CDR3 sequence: CASSEGARGGFYGYTF. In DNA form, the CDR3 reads TGTGCCAGCAGTGAAGGGGCTCGTGGGGGGTTCTATGGCTACACCTTC.

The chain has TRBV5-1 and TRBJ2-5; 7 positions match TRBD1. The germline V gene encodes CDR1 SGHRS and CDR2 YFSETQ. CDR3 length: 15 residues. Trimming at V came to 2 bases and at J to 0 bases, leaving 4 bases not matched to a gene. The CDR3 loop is CASSFTQGYQETQYF. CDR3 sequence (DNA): TGCGCCAGCAGCTTCACACAGGGGTACCAAGAGACCCAGTACTTC.